Listed here are 4 T cell receptor beta chains from one sample, sequenced in a study of blood T cell repertoires in COVID-19. Data came from immunoSEQ multiplex PCR; TCRdb stores just in-frame clones and leaves some out. The repertoire includes roughly 260,000 clones, about 89% of them detected once, and about 10% sits in the top ten. The specimen was peripheral blood. These receptors were collected from a middle-aged man who had recovered from COVID-19.

CDR3: CASSLEGRLYNEQFF. The DNA of the CDR3 is TGTGCCAGCAGCCTGGAAGGCAGACTGTACAATGAGCAGTTCTTC. The chain has TRBV5-4 and TRBJ2-1; no clear D gene. Germline loops: CDR1 SGHNT, CDR2 YYREEE (reference sequence). V lost 4 bases, J lost 4 bases, and 15 bases lay in between. This CDR3 has 15 amino acids.

This chain joins TRBV9 and TRBJ2-2; 7 bases agree with TRBD2. The germline gives CDR1 SGDLS, CDR2 YYNGEE. The ends lost 1 base at V and 4 bases at J; junction bases unmatched: 4. This CDR3 spans 15 amino acids. CDR3 sequence: CASSVRRELTGELFF. The CDR3 DNA sequence: TGTGCCAGCAGCGTACGGCGGGAGCTCACCGGGGAGCTGTTTTTT.

The chain recombines TRBV18 with TRBJ2-7; TRBD1 matches 7 bases. After removal of 3 bases from V and 1 base from J, the junction contained 0 bases not matched to a gene. Germline V gives CDR1 KGHSH, CDR2 LQKENI. The CDR3 totals 13 residues. In DNA, the CDR3 is TGTGCCAGCTCACCGGGACAGTCCTACGAGCAGTACTTC. It translates to CASSPGQSYEQYF.

The rearrangement uses TRBV9 and TRBJ1-3; a possible D gene is TRBD1 (6 bases). Looked up from germline, CDR1 is SGDLS and CDR2 is YYNGEE. V dropped 3 bases and J dropped 2 bases, with 15 bases sitting between them. This CDR3 is 16 amino acids long. CDR3 in amino acids: CASSAKIQGAGNTIYF. CDR3 DNA: TGTGCCAGCAGCGCGAAAATACAGGGTGCTGGAAACACCATATATTTT. The full variable domain, completed using reference TRBV9 and TRBJ1-3, is DSGVTQTPKHLITATGQRVTLRCSPRSGDLSVYWYQQSLDQGLQFLIQYYNGEERAKGNILERFSAQQFPDLHSELNLSSLELGDSALYFCASSAKIQGAGNTIYFGEGSWLTVV.